The clone carrying this T cell receptor beta chain was seen repeatedly, ten times or more. Its antigen is currently unknown. CDR3 length equals 12 residues. The germline V and J ends were trimmed by 7 bases and 3 bases, with 13 bases remaining between them. The germline V gene encodes CDR1 SQVTM and CDR2 ANQGSEA. In the source study's methods: Samples ranged from about 23,224 to 700,000 TCRs, with a median of roughly 93,000. TCRdb fed the RACE reads into MiXCR, producing one record per CDR3 protein. TCRdb's processing, not the authors', yielded these V and J calls. The sample holds about 94,000 distinct CDR3 sequences, about 9% seen once. These data come from a study of human T cells and chemical hapten exposure. As for the study in general: Sensitization used 2% DPC on approximately 2 cm by approximately 2 cm upper inner arm skin. Study-wide points: Every donor had alopecia, and their immune response may therefore differ from healthy people's. With DPC sensitization, TCRs exceeding 1 in 1000 frequency showed no change.

As to time point: patch test 2, 6 weeks after DPC sensitization. Noted treatment: therapeutic diphenylcyclopropenone sensitization with weekly scalp DPC. The receptor comes from a woman in her thirties or forties with alopecia areata. Some clones in this sample may be carry-over from other donors' samples. J is TRBJ2-7 and V is TRBV29-1; weak D call: TRBD2 (6 bases). This material consisted of whole blood, taken in connection with sensitization to the hapten diphenylcyclopropenone (DPC). The CDR3 DNA follows: TGCAGCGGGCGCGGGGTCCACTACGAGCAGTACTTC. The encoded protein is CSGRGVHYEQYF.